Listed here is a single TCR beta chain. The antigen is unknown. The germline CDR1 and CDR2 sequences are SGHNT and YYREEE (reference sequence). V lost 4 bases to trimming and J lost 0 bases, with 7 bases between them. The CDR3 length is 13 residues. The data originate from a study of CD8+ T cells in alopecia areata. General study findings and limits: Clonality in lesional scalp, especially alopecia totalis/universalis, exceeded that of normal scalp.

Extraction and reverse transcription of RNA yielded cDNA as the sequencing template. Generated by immunoSEQ multiplex PCR, the TCRdb table keeps only in-frame clones and is missing some. Of 100,000 to 150,000 clones in the sample, roughly three fifths were seen once. This chain links TRBV5-4 with TRBJ2-5; the D gene is possibly TRBD2 (6 bases). The material sequenced was CD4+ T cells sorted from blood, taken at week 0. The sequence derives from a human donor with alopecia areata. In DNA form, the CDR3 reads TGTGCCAGCAGCCGCGGGAACCAAGAGACCCAGTACTTC. Translated: CASSRGNQETQYF.